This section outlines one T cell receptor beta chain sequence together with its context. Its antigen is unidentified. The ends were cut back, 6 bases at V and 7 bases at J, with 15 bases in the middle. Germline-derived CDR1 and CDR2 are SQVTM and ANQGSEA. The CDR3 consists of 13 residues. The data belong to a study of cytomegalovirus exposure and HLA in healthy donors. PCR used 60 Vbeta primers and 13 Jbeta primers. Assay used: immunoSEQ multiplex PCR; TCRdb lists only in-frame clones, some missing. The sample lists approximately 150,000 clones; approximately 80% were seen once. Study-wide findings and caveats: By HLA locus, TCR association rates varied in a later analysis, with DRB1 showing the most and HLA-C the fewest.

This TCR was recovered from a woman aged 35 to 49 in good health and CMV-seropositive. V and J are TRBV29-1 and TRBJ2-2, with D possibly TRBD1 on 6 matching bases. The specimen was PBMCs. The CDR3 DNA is TGCAGCGTAGGTGACAGGCTTAACGGGGAGCTGTTTTTT. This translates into CSVGDRLNGELFF.